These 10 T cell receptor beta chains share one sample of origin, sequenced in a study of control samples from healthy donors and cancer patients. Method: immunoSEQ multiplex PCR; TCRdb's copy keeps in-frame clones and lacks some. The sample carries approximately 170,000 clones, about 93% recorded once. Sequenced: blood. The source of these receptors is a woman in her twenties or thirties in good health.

CDR3 protein: CASSYADSLYGYTF. In nucleotides, the CDR3 is TGTGCCAGCAGTTACGCGGACTCTCTCTATGGCTACACCTTC. The rearrangement joins TRBV6-5 to TRBJ1-2; D gene ambiguous. Germline CDR1 is MNHEY and CDR2 is SVGAGI. The V gene lost 2 bases and the J gene lost 4 bases, with 11 bases spanning the gap. The CDR3 spans 14 residues.

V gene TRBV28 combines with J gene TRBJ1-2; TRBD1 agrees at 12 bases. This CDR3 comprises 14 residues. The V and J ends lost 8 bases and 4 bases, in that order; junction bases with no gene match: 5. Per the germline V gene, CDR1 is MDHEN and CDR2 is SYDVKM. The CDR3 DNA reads TGTGCCAGCGTGGGACAGGGGGCGATCTATGGCTACACCTTC. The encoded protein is CASVGQGAIYGYTF.

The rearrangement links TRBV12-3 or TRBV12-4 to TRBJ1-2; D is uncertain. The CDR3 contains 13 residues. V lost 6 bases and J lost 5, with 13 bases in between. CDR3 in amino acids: CASRPGRSYGYTF. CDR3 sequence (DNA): TGTGCCAGCAGACCGGGTCGCTCATATGGCTACACCTTC.

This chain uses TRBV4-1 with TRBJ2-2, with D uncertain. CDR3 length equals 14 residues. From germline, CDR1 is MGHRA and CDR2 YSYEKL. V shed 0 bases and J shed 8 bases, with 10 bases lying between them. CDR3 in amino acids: CASSQDNPTGELFF. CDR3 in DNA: TGCGCCAGCAGCCAAGATAACCCAACTGGGGAGCTGTTTTTT.

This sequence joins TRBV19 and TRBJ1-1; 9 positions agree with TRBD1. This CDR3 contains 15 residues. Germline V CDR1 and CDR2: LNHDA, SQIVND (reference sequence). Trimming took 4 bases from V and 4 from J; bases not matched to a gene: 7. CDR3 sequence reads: CASSTGGQGGTEAFF. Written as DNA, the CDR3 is TGTGCCAGTAGTACCGGGGGACAGGGCGGCACTGAAGCTTTCTTT.

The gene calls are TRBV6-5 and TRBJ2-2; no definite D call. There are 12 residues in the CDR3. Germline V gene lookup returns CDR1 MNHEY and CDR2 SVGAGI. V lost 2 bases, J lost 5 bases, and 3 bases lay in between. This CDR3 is CASSYQTGELFF. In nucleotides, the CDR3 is TGTGCCAGCAGTTACCAGACCGGGGAGCTGTTTTTT.

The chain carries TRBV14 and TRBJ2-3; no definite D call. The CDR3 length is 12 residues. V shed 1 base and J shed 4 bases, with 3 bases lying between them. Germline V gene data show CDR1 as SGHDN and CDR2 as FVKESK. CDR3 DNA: TGTGCCAGCAGCCAAGTGTCAGATACGCAGTATTTT. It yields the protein CASSQVSDTQYF.

In nucleotides, the CDR3 is TGTGCCAGCAGCGGAGGACAGCCCACAGATACGCAGTATTTT. It encodes CASSGGQPTDTQYF. This rearrangement joins TRBV9 to TRBJ2-3; a weak D match, TRBD1 (6 bases). CDR1 is SGDLS and CDR2 is YYNGEE in the germline V gene. The CDR3 spans 14 residues. V dropped 3 bases and J dropped 2 bases, with 10 bases sitting between them.

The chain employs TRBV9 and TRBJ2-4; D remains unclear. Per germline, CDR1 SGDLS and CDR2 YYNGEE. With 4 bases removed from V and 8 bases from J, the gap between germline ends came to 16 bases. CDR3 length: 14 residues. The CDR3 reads CASSYNPSGDIQYF. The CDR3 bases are TGTGCCAGCAGCTACAACCCCAGTGGGGACATTCAGTACTTC.

This chain's CDR3 is CASRPGQGGNDNQPQHF. The DNA for the CDR3 is TGTGCCAGCAGGCCCGGACAGGGAGGCAATGACAATCAGCCCCAGCATTTT. This sequence joins TRBV2 and TRBJ1-5, with 8 bases matching TRBD1. J lost 3 bases, V lost 6 bases, and 13 bases had no gene match. The CDR3 sequence is 17 residues long. Germline V gene data show CDR1 as SNHLY and CDR2 as FYNNEI.